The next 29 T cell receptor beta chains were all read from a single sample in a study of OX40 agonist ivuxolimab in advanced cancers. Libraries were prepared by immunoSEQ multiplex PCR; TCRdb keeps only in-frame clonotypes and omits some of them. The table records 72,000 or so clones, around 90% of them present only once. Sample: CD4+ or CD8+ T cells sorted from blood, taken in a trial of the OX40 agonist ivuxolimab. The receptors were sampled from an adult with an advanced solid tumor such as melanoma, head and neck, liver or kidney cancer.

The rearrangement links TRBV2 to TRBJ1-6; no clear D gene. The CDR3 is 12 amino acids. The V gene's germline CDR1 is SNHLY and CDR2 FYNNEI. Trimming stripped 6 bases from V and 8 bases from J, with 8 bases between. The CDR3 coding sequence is TGTGCCAGCAGGGCCGACTATTCACCCCTCCACTTT. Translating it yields CASRADYSPLHF.

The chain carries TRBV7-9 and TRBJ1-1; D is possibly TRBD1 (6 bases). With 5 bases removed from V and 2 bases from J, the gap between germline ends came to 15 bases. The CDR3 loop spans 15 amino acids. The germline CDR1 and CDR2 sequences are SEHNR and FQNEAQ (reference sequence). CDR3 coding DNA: TGTGCCAGCAGCACCCGGACAGTTCCTAACACTGAAGCTTTCTTT. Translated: CASSTRTVPNTEAFF.

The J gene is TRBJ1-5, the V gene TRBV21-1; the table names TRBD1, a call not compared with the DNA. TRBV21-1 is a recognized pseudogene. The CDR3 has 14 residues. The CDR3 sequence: CASSSRECNQPQHF. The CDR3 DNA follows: TGTGCCAGCAGCAGCAGGGAATGCAATCAGCCCCAGCATTTT.

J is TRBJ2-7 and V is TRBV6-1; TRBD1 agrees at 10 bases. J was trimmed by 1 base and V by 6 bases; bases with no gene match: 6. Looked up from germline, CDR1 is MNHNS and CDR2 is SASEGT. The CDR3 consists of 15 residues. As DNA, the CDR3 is TGTGCCAGCAGGGACAGGGGGTTCCTATCCTACGAGCAGTACTTC. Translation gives CASRDRGFLSYEQYF.

CDR3: CASSPRLAGGETQYF. CDR3 sequence (DNA): TGTGCCAGCAGCCCCAGACTAGCGGGGGGTGAGACCCAGTACTTC. This chain uses TRBV14 with TRBJ2-5; 13 nucleotides agree with TRBD2. J was trimmed by 5 bases and V by 4 bases; bases with no gene match: 4. The CDR3 is made up of 15 amino acids. From germline, CDR1 is SGHDN and CDR2 FVKESK. Full variable domain (missing parts from reference TRBV14 and TRBJ2-5): EAGVTQFPSHSVIEKGQTVTLRCDPISGHDNLYWYRRVMGKEIKFLLHFVKESKQDESGMPNNRFLAERTGGTYSTLKVQPAELEDSGVYFCASSPRLAGGETQYFGPGTRLLVL.

CDR3 loop: CASSPVPGLAMGEQFF. For the CDR3, the DNA is TGTGCCAGCAGCCCGGTCCCCGGACTAGCGATGGGTGAGCAGTTCTTC. The gene calls are TRBV7-8 and TRBJ2-1; 9 nucleotides align to TRBD2. The ends lost 5 bases at V and 9 bases at J; junction bases unmatched: 14. The CDR3 sequence is 16 residues long. Germline CDR1 SGHVS, CDR2 FQNEAQ.

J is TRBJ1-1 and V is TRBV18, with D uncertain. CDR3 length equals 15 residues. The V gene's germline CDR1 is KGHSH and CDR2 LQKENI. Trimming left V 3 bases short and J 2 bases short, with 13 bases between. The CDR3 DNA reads TGTGCCAGCTCACCGCCCCCCATGAGAAACACTGAAGCTTTCTTT. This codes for CASSPPPMRNTEAFF.

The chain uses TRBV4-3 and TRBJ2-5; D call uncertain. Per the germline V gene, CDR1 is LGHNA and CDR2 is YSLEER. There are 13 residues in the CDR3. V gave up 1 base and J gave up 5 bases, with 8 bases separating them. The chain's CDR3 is CASSQGPLETQYF. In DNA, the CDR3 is TGCGCCAGCAGCCAAGGACCATTGGAGACCCAGTACTTC.

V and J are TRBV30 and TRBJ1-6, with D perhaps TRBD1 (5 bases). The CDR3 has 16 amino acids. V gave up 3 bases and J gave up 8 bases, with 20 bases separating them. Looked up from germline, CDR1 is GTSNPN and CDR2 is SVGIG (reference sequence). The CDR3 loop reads CAWREPGRLQDSPLHF. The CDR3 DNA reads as TGTGCCTGGAGAGAACCGGGACGCCTGCAGGATTCACCCCTCCACTTT.

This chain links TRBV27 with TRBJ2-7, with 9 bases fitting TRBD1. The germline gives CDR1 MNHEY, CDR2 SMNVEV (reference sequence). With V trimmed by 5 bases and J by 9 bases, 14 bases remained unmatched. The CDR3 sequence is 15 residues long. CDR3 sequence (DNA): TGTGCCAGCAGTCCGGCGGGACAGGGCTCTACGGGGCAGTACTTC. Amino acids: CASSPAGQGSTGQYF.

CDR3 nucleotide sequence: TGCGCCAGCAGCTTGGATTGGCGCCCGGATACGCAGTATTTT. Translating gives CASSLDWRPDTQYF. This chain uses TRBV5-1 with TRBJ2-3; no reliable D call. The V and J ends lost 0 bases and 6 bases respectively, with 11 bases between them. CDR3 size: 14 residues. CDR1 and CDR2 from the germline V gene are SGHRS and YFSETQ. Complete variable domain (other parts from reference TRBV5-1 and TRBJ2-3): KAGVTQTPRYLIKTRGQQVTLSCSPISGHRSVSWYQQTPGQGLQFLFEYFSETQRNKGNFPGRFSGRQFSNSRSEMNVSTLELGDSALYLCASSLDWRPDTQYFGPGTRLTVL.

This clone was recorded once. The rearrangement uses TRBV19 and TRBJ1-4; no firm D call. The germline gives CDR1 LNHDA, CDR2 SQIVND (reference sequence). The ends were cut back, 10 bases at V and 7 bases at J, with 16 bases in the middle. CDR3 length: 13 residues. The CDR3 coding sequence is TGTGCCACGCACCGGGCCTCGGGTGAAAAACTGTTTTTT. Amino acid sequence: CATHRASGEKLFF.

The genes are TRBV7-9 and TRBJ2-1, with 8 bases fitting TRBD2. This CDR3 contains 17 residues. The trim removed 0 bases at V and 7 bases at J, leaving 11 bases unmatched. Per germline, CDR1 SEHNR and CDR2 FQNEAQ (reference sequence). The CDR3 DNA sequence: TGTGCCAGCAGCTTAGCCCTAGCGGGCCATGTTAGGAATGAGCAGTTCTTC. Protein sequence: CASSLALAGHVRNEQFF. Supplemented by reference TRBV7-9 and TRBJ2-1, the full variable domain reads DTGVSQNPRHKITKRGQNVTFRCDPISEHNRLYWYRQTLGQGPEFLTYFQNEAQLEKSRLLSDRFSAERPKGSFSTLEIQRTEQGDSAMYLCASSLALAGHVRNEQFFGPGTRLTVL.

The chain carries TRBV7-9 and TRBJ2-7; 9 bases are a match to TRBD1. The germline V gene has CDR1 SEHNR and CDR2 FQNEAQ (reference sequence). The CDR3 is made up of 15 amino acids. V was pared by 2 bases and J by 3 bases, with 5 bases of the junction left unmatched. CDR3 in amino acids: CASSLLPGQGYEQYF. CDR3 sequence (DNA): TGTGCCAGCAGCTTACTACCGGGACAGGGCTACGAGCAGTACTTC.

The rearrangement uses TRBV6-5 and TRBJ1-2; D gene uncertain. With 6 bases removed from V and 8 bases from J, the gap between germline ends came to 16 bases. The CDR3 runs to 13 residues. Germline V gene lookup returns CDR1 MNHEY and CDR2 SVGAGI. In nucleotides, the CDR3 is TGTGCCAGCAGCCCGGGAGGGAGCAGGGGCTACACCTTC. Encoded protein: CASSPGGSRGYTF.

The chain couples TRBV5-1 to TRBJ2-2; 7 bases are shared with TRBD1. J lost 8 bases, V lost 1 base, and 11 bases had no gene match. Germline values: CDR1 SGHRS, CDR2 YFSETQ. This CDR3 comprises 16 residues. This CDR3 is CASSLRRDSFSGELFF. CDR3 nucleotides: TGCGCCAGCAGCTTGAGACGGGACAGTTTTTCTGGGGAGCTGTTTTTT.

Here the CDR3 DNA reads TGCGCCAGCAGCCCGGGGGGGTTCCGCAATGAGCAGTTCTTC. Amino acids: CASSPGGFRNEQFF. The chain carries TRBV5-1 and TRBJ2-1; TRBD2 matches at 8 bases. The J segment lost 6 bases and the V segment lost 4 bases, leaving 6 bases of the junction unmatched. This CDR3 comprises 14 residues. The germline CDR1 and CDR2 sequences are SGHRS and YFSETQ.

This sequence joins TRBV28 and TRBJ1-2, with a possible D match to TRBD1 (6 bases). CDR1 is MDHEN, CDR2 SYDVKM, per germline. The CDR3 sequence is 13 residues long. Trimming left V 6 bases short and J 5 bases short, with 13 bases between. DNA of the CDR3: TGTGCCAGCAGCGAACAGGGAGGGTATGGCTACACCTTC. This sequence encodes CASSEQGGYGYTF.

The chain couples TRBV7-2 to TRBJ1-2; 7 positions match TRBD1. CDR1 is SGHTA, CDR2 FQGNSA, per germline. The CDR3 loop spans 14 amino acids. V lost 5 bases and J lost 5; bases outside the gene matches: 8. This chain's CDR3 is CASSPPGQPYGYTF. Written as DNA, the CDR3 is TGTGCCAGCAGCCCTCCGGGACAGCCGTATGGCTACACCTTC. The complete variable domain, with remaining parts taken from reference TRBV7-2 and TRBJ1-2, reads GAGVSQSPSNKVTEKGKDVELRCDPISGHTALYWYRQSLGQGLEFLIYFQGNSAPDKSGLPSDRFSAERTGGSVSTLTIQRTQQEDSAVYLCASSPPGQPYGYTFGSGTRLTVV.

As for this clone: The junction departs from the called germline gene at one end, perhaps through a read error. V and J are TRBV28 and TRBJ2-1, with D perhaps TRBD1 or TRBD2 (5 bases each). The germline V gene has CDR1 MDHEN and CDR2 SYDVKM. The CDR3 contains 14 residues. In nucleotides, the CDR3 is TGTGCCAGCAGTTTATCGACTGGACATCGGGAAGGGGTCTTC. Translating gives CASSLSTGHREGVF.

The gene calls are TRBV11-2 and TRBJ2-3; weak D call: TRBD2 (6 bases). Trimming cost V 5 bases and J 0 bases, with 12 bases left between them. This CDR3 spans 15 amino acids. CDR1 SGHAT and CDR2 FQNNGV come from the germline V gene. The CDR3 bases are TGTGCCAGCAGCCGGAGGGGTACTAGCACAGATACGCAGTATTTT. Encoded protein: CASSRRGTSTDTQYF.

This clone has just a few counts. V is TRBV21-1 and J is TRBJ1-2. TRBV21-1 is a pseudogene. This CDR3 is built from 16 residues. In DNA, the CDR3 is TGTGCCAGCAGCAAATCGTGCGAAAATCTCGGGAATGGCTACACCTTC. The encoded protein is CASSKSCENLGNGYTF.

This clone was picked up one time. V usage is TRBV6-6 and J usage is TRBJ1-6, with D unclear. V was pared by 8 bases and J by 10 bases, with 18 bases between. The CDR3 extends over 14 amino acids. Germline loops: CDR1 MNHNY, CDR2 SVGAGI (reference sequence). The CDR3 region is CASRQGSTGSPLHF. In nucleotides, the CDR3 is TGTGCCAGCCGACAAGGGTCGACTGGCTCACCCCTCCACTTT.

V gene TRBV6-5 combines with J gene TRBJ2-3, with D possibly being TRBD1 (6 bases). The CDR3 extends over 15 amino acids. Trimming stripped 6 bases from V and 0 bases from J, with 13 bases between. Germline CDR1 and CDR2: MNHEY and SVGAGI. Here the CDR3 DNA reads TGTGCCAGCAGACCCAGGACAGAAAGCACAGATACGCAGTATTTT. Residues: CASRPRTESTDTQYF.

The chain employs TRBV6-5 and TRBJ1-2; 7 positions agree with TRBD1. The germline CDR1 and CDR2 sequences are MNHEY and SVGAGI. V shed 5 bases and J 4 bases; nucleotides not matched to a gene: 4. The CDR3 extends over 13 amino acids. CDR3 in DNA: TGTGCCAGCAGTCCCACAGGGGCCTATGGCTACACCTTC. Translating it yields CASSPTGAYGYTF.

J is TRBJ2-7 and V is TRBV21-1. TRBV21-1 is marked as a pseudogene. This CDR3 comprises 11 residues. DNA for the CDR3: TGTGCCAGCAGCAAAGTGAACGAGCAGTACTTC. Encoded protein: CASSKVNEQYF.

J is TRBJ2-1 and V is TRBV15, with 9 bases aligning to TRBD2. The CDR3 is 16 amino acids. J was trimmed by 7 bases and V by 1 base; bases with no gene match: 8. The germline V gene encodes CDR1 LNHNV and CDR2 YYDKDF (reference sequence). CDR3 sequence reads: CATSRGREGLWNEQFF. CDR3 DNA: TGTGCCACCAGCAGAGGGCGGGAGGGCCTTTGGAATGAGCAGTTCTTC.

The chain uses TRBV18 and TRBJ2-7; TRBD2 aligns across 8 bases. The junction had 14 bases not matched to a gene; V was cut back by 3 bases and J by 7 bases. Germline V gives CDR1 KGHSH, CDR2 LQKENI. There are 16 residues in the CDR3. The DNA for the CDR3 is TGTGCCAGCTCACCGACCGGGACTAGGGGGATAGGTGAGCAGTACTTC. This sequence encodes CASSPTGTRGIGEQYF.

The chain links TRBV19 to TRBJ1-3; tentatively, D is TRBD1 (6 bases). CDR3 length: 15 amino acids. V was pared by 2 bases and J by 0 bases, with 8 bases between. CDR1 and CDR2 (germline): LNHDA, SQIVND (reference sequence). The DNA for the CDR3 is TGTGCCAGTAGTATAACAGGGAGCTCTGGAAACACCATATATTTT. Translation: CASSITGSSGNTIYF.